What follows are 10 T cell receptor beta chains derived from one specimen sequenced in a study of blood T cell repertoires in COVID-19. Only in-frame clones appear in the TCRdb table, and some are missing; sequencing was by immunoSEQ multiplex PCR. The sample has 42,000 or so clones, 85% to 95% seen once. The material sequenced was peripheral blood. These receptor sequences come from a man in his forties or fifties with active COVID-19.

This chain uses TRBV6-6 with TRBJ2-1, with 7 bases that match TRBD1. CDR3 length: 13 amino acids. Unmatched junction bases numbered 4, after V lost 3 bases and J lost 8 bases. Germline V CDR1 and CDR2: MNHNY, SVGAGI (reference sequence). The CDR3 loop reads CASSYYRGYEQFF. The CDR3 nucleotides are TGTGCCAGCAGTTATTACAGGGGATATGAGCAGTTCTTC.

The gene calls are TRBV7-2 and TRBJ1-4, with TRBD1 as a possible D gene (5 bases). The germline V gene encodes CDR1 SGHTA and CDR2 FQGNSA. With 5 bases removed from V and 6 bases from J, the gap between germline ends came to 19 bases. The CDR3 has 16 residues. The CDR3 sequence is CASSRGKGDGDEKLFF. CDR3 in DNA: TGTGCCAGCAGCCGGGGGAAAGGCGATGGGGATGAAAAACTGTTTTTT.

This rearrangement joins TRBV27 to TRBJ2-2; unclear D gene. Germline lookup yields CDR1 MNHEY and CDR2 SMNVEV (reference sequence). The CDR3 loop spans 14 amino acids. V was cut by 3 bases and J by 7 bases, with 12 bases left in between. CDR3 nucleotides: TGTGCCAGCAGTTTTGCTGCGAAATTCGGGGAGCTGTTTTTT. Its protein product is CASSFAAKFGELFF.

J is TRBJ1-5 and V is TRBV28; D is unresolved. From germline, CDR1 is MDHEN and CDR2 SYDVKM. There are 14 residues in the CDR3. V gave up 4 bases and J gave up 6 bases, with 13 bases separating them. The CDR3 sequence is CASSSAVVSQPQHF. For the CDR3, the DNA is TGTGCCAGCAGTTCAGCGGTTGTCAGTCAGCCCCAGCATTTT.

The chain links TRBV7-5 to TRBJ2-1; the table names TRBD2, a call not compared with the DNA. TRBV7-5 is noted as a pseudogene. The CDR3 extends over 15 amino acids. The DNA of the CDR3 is TGTGCCAGAAGCTTTCCTCTAGCGGGGGGCAATGAGCAGTTCTTC. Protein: CARSFPLAGGNEQFF.

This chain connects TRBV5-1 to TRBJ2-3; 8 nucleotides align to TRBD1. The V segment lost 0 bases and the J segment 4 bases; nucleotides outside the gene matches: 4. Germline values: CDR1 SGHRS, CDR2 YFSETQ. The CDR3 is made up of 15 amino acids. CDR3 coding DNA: TGCGCCAGCAGCTTGGTTCAGGGGGCCTCAGATACGCAGTATTTT. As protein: CASSLVQGASDTQYF.

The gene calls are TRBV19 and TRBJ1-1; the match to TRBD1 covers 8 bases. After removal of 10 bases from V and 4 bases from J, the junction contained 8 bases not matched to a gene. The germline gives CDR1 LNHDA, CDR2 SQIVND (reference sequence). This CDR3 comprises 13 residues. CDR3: CATALTGGTEAFF. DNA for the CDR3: TGTGCCACTGCACTAACAGGGGGCACTGAAGCTTTCTTT.

CDR3 sequence (DNA): TGTGCCAGCAGTTCCTTGACTAGTTCTTCCTACGAGCAGTACTTC. Its protein is CASSSLTSSSYEQYF. V and J are TRBV27 and TRBJ2-7; TRBD2 might be the D (6 bases). This CDR3 is built from 15 residues. V lost 4 bases and J lost 1, with 14 bases in between. CDR1 is MNHEY and CDR2 is SMNVEV in the germline V gene (reference sequence).

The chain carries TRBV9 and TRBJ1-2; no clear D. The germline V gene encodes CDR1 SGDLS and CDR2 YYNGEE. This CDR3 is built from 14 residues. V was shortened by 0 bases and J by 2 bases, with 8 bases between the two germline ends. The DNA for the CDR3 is TGTGCCAGCAGCGTAGCCCCAGGCAACTATGGCTACACCTTC. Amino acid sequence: CASSVAPGNYGYTF.

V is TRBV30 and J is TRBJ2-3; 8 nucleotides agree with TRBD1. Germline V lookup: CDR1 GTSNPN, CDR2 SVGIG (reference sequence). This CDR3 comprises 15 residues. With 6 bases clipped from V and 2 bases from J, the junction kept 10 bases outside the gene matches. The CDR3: CACGDRRTPTDTQYF. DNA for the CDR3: TGTGCCTGTGGGGACAGGCGAACCCCCACAGATACGCAGTATTTT.